This T cell receptor (beta chain) stems from a study of T cell responses to AZD1222 COVID-19 vaccine. In its sample, this clone was seen a few times. Antigen specificity is unknown. The table came from immunoSEQ multiplex PCR; TCRdb's copy has only in-frame clones and leaves some out. The table lists 150,000 to 200,000 clones, around 90% of them singletons. CDR3 length equals 15 residues. CDR1 and CDR2 (germline): SGHDT, YYEEEE. V dropped 7 bases and J dropped 5; count of bases not matched to a gene: 9. Findings and caveats of the study: With dominance at 160-218 and 743-854, vaccine-associated CD4 TCRs spanned spike. Clonal diversity may have been underestimated in mostly white British donors. Seropositivity was recorded at baseline in only 6 or 7 AZD1222 recipients.

The origin of this receptor is an adult who received the AZD1222 COVID-19 vaccine. Sequenced material: peripheral blood, taken 28 days after the second AZD1222 dose. The chain links TRBV5-6 to TRBJ2-5, with 12 bases identical to TRBD2. The CDR3 region has the DNA TGTGCCAGCCATGAGACTAGCGGGAGCGTGGAGACCCAGTACTTC. Residues: CASHETSGSVETQYF.